This paragraph covers one T cell receptor (beta chain) sequence. Assay used: immunoSEQ multiplex PCR; TCRdb lists only in-frame clones, some missing. This table holds some 370,000 clones, almost 90% found once. The CDR3 is 12 residues long. J gave up 10 bases and V 3 bases, and 1 base lay outside the gene matches. Germline V gene sequence: CDR1 SGHNT, CDR2 YYREEE (reference sequence). These data are taken from a study of blood T cell repertoires in COVID-19. About the research overall: Sources were T cells, B-cell-depleted T cells, or PBMCs; the material itself was cDNA or gDNA.

The sequenced sample was peripheral blood. This rearrangement joins TRBV5-4 to TRBJ2-1; 10 bases are shared with TRBD2. This receptor was identified in a man in his late teens or twenties with active or convalescent COVID-19. The CDR3 DNA is TGTGCCAGCAGCTCAGCGGGGGGGGAGCAGTTCTTC. Its protein product is CASSSAGGEQFF.